This T cell receptor (beta chain) is from a study of T cell responses to AZD1222 COVID-19 vaccine. The protocol was immunoSEQ multiplex PCR, while the TCRdb copy is restricted to in-frame clones and leaves out a portion. The table includes around 120,000 clones, about 93% detected once. The V gene lost 4 bases and the J gene lost 0 bases, with 13 bases spanning the gap. The germline V gene has CDR1 SGHTS and CDR2 YDEGEE. The CDR3 contains 15 residues. V usage is TRBV5-8 and J usage is TRBJ2-5, with a weak D call TRBD1 (5 bases). The receptor comes from an adult in good health. Sequenced material: peripheral blood, taken on day 0 of AZD1222 vaccination. CDR3 DNA sequence: TGTGCCAGCAGCAGGGGCGTCCAGTACCAAGAGACCCAGTACTTC. It yields the protein CASSRGVQYQETQYF.